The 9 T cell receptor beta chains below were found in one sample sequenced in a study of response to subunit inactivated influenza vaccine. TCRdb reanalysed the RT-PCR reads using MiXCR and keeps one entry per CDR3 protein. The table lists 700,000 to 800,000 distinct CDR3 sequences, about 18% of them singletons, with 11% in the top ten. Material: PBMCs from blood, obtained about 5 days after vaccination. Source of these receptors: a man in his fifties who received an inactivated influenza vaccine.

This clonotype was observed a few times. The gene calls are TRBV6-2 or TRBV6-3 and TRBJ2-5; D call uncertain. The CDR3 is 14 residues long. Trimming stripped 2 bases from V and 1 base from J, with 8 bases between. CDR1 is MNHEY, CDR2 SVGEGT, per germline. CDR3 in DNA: TGTGCCAGCAGTTACCGGAGCTCCCAAGAGACCCAGTACTTC. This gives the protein CASSYRSSQETQYF.

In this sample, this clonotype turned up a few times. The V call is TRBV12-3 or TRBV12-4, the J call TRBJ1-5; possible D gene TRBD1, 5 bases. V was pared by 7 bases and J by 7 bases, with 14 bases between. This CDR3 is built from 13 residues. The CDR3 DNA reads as TGTGCCAGCACCGAGCAGGGAGGACAGCCCCAGCATTTT. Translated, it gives CASTEQGGQPQHF.

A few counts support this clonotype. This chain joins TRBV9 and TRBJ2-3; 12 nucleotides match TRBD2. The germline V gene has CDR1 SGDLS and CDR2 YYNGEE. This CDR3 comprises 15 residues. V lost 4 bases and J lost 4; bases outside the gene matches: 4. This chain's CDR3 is CASSTTSGGADTQYF. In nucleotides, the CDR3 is TGTGCCAGCAGCACGACTAGCGGGGGCGCAGATACGCAGTATTTT.

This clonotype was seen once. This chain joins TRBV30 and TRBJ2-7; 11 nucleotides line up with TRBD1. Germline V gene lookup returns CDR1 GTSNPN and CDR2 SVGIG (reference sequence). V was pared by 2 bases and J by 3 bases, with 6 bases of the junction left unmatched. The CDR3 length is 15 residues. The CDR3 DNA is TGTGCCTGGAGTCCCACGGACAGGGGGCTCTACGAGCAGTACTTC. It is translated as CAWSPTDRGLYEQYF.

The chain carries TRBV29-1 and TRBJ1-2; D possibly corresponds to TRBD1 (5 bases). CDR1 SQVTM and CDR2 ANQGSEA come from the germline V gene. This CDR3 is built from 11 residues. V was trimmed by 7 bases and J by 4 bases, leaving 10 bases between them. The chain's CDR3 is CSAATVYGYTF. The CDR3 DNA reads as TGCAGCGCCGCGACAGTCTATGGCTACACCTTC.

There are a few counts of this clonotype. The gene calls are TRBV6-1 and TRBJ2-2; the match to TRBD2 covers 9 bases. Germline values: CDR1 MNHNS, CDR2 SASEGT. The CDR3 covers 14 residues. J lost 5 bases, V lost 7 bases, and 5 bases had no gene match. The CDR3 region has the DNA TGTGCCAGCACCACGACTAGCGGAACCGGGGAGCTGTTTTTT. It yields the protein CASTTTSGTGELFF.

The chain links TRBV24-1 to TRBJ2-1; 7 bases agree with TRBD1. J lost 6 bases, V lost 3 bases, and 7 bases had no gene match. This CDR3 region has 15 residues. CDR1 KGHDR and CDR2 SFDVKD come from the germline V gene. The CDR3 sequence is CATSDQTGTRNEQFF. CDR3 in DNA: TGTGCCACCAGTGATCAGACAGGGACCCGCAATGAGCAGTTCTTC.

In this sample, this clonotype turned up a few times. The CDR3 is CASSLVSGPRYEQYF. CDR3 nucleotide sequence: TGTGCCAGCAGCTTAGTCTCGGGGCCTCGATACGAGCAGTACTTC. V is TRBV11-2 and J is TRBJ2-7; D may correspond to TRBD1 or TRBD2 (5 bases each). The CDR3 length is 15 residues. Deletions cut 1 base from V and 4 bases from J, with 14 bases between. Germline V gene sequence: CDR1 SGHAT, CDR2 FQNNGV. Filled out from reference TRBV11-2 and TRBJ2-7, the complete variable domain reads EAGVAQSPRYKIIEKRQSVAFWCNPISGHATLYWYQQILGQGPKLLIQFQNNGVVDDSQLPKDRFSAERLKGVDSTLKIQPAKLEDSAVYLCASSLVSGPRYEQYFGPGTRLTVT.

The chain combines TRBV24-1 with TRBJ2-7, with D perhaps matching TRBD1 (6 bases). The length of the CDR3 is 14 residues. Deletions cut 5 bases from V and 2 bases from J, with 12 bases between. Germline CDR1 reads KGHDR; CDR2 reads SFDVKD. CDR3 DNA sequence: TGTGCCACCAGTGCAGACCAGGGGACCTACGAGCAGTACTTC. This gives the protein CATSADQGTYEQYF.